These 3 T cell receptor beta chains originate from one sample sequenced in a study of shared clonotypes between healthy human individuals. The assay was immunoSEQ multiplex PCR, and TCRdb's table has in-frame clones only and misses some. The top ten hold around 0.067% of the sample, which has more than 400,000 clones, about 96% seen once. The specimen sequenced was naive CD4+ T cells sorted from blood. The subset here: CD45RA+ positively selected. The receptors were gathered from a woman aged 25 to 39 in good health.

The chain combines TRBV7-6 with TRBJ2-7, with D tentatively TRBD2 (6 bases). The V end lost 9 bases, the J end lost 7 bases, and 19 bases lay between the germline ends. The germline gives CDR1 SGHVS, CDR2 FNYEAQ. The CDR3 extends over 13 amino acids. The CDR3 protein is CASRGLAAGEQYF. The CDR3 region has the DNA TGTGCCAGTCGGGGCTTGGCGGCGGGAGAGCAGTACTTC.

J is TRBJ1-1 and V is TRBV19; D remains ambiguous. The CDR3 runs to 14 residues. V was cut by 5 bases and J by 8 bases, with 18 bases left in between. Germline V CDR1 and CDR2: LNHDA, SQIVND (reference sequence). Here the CDR3 DNA reads TGTGCCAGTAGTCGCCCCGGAACTACCATCGAAGCTTTCTTT. It codes for CASSRPGTTIEAFF.

This sequence joins TRBV28 and TRBJ2-7; tentatively, D is TRBD1 (6 bases). V shed 5 bases and J shed 4 bases, with 21 bases lying between them. The germline gives CDR1 MDHEN, CDR2 SYDVKM. The CDR3 covers 16 residues. The CDR3 loop is CASSPQQGRKGYEQYF. Here the CDR3 DNA reads TGTGCCAGCAGTCCTCAACAGGGTCGGAAGGGGTACGAGCAGTACTTC.